The 5 T cell receptor beta chains presented below share a single source sample, sequenced in a study of CD8+ T cells in alopecia areata. RNA extraction and reverse transcription yielded cDNA as sequencing template. Here immunoSEQ multiplex PCR was the method, and the copy in TCRdb shows in-frame clones only, minus some. Here the sample spans 150,000 or so clones, 87% being singletons. Material: CD8+ T cells sorted from blood, obtained at week 0. The receptors stem from a human donor with alopecia areata.

V is TRBV18 and J is TRBJ1-2; D is undetermined. CDR3 length: 14 residues. Deletions cut 1 base from V and 8 bases from J, with 14 bases between. Germline CDR1 and CDR2: KGHSH and LQKENI. The CDR3 DNA sequence: TGTGCCAGCTCACCACGCGTCTCGGCGGGAGGCTACACCTTC. It translates to CASSPRVSAGGYTF.

This chain links TRBV5-1 with TRBJ2-1, with TRBD1 matching 8 bases. The CDR3 is made up of 15 amino acids. The V gene end was trimmed by 0 bases and the J gene end by 7 bases; junction bases not matched to a gene: 6. The germline V gene has CDR1 SGHRS and CDR2 YFSETQ. CDR3 bases: TGCGCCAGCAGCTTGGCCCAGGGGGCTAGTAATGAGCAGTTCTTC. It is translated as CASSLAQGASNEQFF.

This clone was observed once. This chain links TRBV11-1 with TRBJ2-3, with 15 bases identical to TRBD2. J was trimmed by 2 bases and V by 0 bases; bases with no gene match: 3. Germline-derived CDR1 and CDR2 are SGHAT and FQDESV (reference sequence). CDR3 size: 18 residues. The CDR3 region has the DNA TGTGCCAGCAGCTTAGCGGGACTAGCGGGAGGTACCACAGATACGCAGTATTTT. Encoded protein: CASSLAGLAGGTTDTQYF.

V gene TRBV7-6 combines with J gene TRBJ2-2, with D possibly TRBD1 on 5 matching bases. V was trimmed by 10 bases and J by 6 bases, leaving 9 bases between them. CDR3 length: 11 amino acids. Germline-derived CDR1 and CDR2 are SGHVS and FNYEAQ. CDR3 residues: CATQGPGELFF. The CDR3 DNA reads TGTGCCACCCAGGGTCCCGGGGAGCTGTTTTTT.

CDR3 DNA sequence: TGCAGCGTTGAAGGGCCGAACCCCCCGGAAGGCTACACCTTC. It yields the protein CSVEGPNPPEGYTF. The V and J genes are TRBV29-1 and TRBJ1-2, with D uncertain. The CDR3 runs 14 residues. Germline CDR1 and CDR2: SQVTM and ANQGSEA. V dropped 1 base and J dropped 8 bases, with 17 bases sitting between them. Full variable domain (missing parts from reference TRBV29-1 and TRBJ1-2): SAVISQKPSRDICQRGTSLTIQCQVDSQVTMMFWYRQQPGQSLTLIATANQGSEATYESGFVIDKFPISRPNLTFSTLTVSNMSPEDSSIYLCSVEGPNPPEGYTFGSGTRLTVV.